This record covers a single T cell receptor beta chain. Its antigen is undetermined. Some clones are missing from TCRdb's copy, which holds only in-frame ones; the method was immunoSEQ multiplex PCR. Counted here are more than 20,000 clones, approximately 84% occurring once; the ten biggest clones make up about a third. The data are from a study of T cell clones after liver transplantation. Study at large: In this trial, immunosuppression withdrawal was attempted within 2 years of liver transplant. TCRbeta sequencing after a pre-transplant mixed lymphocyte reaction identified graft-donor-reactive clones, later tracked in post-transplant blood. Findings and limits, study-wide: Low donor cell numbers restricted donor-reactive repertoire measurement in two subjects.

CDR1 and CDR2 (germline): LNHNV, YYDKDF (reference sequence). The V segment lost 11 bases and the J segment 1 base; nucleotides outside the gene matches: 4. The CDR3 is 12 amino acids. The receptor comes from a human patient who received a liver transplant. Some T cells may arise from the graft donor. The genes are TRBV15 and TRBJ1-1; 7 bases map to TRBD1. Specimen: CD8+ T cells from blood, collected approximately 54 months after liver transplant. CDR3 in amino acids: CAQGQPNTEAFF. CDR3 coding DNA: TGTGCCCAGGGACAGCCGAACACTGAAGCTTTCTTT.